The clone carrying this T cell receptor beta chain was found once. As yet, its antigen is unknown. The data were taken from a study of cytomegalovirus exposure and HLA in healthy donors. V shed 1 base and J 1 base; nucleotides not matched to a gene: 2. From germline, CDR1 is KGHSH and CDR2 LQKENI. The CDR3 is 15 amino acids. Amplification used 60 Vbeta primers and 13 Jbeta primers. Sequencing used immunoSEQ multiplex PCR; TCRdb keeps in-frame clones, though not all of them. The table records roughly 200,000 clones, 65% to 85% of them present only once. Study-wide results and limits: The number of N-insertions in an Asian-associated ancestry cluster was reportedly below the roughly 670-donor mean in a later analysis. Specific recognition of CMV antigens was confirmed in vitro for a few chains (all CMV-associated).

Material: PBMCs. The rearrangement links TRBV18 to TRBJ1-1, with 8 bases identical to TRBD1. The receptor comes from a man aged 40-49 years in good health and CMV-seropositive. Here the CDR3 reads CASSPRTGPNTEAFF. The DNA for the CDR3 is TGTGCCAGCTCACCACGGACAGGGCCGAACACTGAAGCTTTCTTT.